This entry concerns a single T cell receptor (beta chain). This entry comes from a study of blood T cell repertoires in COVID-19. Using immunoSEQ multiplex PCR, the repertoire was profiled, and TCRdb retains in-frame clones only, with some absent. The data show some 100,000 clones, roughly 92% seen once. This TCR derives from a man aged 70-80 years with acute or convalescent COVID-19. The sequenced sample was peripheral blood.

CDR3 coding DNA: TGTGCCAGCAGCGCGAGGGGGGAGACCCAGTACTTC. Translation gives CASSARGETQYF. V gene TRBV7-9 combines with J gene TRBJ2-5; a possible D gene is TRBD1 (6 bases). The CDR3 has 12 amino acids. CDR1 and CDR2 (germline): SEHNR, FQNEAQ (reference sequence). Trimming took 5 bases from V and 5 from J, leaving 9 bases between them.